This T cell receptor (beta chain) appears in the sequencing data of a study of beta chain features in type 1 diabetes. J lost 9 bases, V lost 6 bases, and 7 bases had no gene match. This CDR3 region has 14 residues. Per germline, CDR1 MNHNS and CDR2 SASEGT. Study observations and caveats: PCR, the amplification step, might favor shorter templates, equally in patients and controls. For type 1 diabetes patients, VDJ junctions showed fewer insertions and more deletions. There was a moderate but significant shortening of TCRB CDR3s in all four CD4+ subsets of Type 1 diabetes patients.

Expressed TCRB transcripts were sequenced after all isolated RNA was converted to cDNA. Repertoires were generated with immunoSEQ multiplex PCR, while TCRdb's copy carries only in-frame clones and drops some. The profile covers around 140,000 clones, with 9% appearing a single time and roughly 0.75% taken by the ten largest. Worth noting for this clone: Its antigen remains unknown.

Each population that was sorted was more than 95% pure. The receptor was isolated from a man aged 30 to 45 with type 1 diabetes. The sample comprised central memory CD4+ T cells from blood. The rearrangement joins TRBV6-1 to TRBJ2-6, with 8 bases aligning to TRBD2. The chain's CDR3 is CASSPPGGFNVLTF. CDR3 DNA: TGTGCCAGCAGCCCGCCGGGAGGGTTCAACGTCCTGACTTTC.